What follows is one T cell receptor beta chain and its context. These data originate in a study of metastatic and nonmetastatic thyroid tumors. TCRdb reprocessed the PCR reads using MiXCR. The table includes approximately 7,000 clones, approximately 32% detected once. The CDR3 covers 14 residues. Germline CDR1 MNHEY, CDR2 SMNVEV (reference sequence). The junction had 4 bases not matched to a gene; V was cut back by 5 bases and J by 1 base. There were no patients who had received any treatment before thyroid surgery. The chain joins TRBV27 to TRBJ2-7, with TRBD2 identical over 8 bases. This receptor was obtained from a female donor with papillary thyroid cancer or a benign thyroid nodule (not recorded which). Some clones in this sample may be carry-over from other donors' samples. The source material was tumor tissue. The CDR3 loop reads CASSAGLGSYEQYF. The CDR3 DNA reads TGTGCCAGCAGTGCGGGACTAGGTTCCTACGAGCAGTACTTC.